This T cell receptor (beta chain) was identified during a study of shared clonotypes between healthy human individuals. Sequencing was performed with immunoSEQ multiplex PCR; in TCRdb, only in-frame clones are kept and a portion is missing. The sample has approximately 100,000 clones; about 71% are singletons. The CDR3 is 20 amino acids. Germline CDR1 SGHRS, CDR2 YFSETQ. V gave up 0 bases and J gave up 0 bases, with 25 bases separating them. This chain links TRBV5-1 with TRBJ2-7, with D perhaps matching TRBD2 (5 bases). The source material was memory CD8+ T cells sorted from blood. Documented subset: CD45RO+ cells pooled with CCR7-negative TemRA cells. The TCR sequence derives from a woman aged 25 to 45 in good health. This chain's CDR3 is CASSLGLRAGLGYSSYEQYF. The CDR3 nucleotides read TGCGCCAGCAGCTTGGGTTTACGGGCGGGCCTCGGGTACAGCTCCTACGAGCAGTACTTC.